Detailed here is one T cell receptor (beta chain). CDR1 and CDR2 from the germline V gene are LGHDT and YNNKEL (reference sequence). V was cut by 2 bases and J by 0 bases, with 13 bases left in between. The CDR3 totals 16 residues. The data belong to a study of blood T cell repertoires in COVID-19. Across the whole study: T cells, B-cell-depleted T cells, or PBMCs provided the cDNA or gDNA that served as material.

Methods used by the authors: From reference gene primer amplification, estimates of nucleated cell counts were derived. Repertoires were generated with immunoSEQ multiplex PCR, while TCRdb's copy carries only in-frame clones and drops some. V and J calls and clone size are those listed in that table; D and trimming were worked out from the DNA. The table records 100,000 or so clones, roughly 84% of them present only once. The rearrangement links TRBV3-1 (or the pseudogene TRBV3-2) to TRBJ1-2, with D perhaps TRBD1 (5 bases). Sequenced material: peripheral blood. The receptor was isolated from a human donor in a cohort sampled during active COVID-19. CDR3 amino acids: CASSQIRPGANYGYTF. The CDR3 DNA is TGTGCCAGCAGCCAAATACGTCCGGGGGCTAACTATGGCTACACCTTC.